What follows are 9 T cell receptor beta chains derived from one specimen sequenced in a study of T cell responses to AZD1222 COVID-19 vaccine (dated by TCRdb to about 2021). The library was built by means of the immunoSEQ multiplex PCR assay. This immuneACCESS table, as held by TCRdb, lists in-frame sequences with V and J called but not all clones. Of the missing ones, under half trace to an unresolved V gene in checked studies; the others have no known cause. The sample has roughly 110,000 clones on record, 92% of them singletons. The ten largest account for 8% to 9.5% of the sample. The label giving this sample's time point can be read as: about 28 days (+/-7) after the second vaccine dose. This material consisted of peripheral blood, taken 28 days after the second AZD1222 dose. These receptors came from an adult who received the AZD1222 COVID-19 vaccine.

The V call is TRBV28, the J call TRBJ1-4, with D possibly TRBD1 on 5 matching bases. Germline-derived CDR1 and CDR2 are MDHEN and SYDVKM. The V and J ends lost 5 bases and 1 base respectively, with 11 bases between them. The CDR3 spans 15 residues. The CDR3 reads CASSGMGVTNEKLFF. CDR3 in DNA: TGTGCCAGCAGTGGGATGGGGGTAACTAATGAAAAACTGTTTTTT.

The gene calls are TRBV24-1 and TRBJ1-1; no clear D gene. The V gene lost 2 bases and the J gene lost 0 bases, with 9 bases spanning the gap. The CDR3 runs 15 residues. Germline V gene data show CDR1 as KGHDR and CDR2 as SFDVKD. CDR3 loop: CATSDWLGMNTEAFF. The CDR3 bases are TGTGCCACCAGTGATTGGTTAGGGATGAACACTGAAGCTTTCTTT.

This chain joins TRBV4-1 and TRBJ2-1, with a possible D match to TRBD2 (5 bases). The CDR3 spans 14 residues. V shed 2 bases and J shed 10 bases, with 15 bases lying between them. The germline CDR1 and CDR2 sequences are MGHRA and YSYEKL. The CDR3 loop reads CASSQTGSGGEQFF. Written as DNA, the CDR3 is TGCGCCAGCAGCCAAACGGGAAGTGGAGGAGAGCAGTTCTTC.

In nucleotides, the CDR3 is TGCGCCACCTCCGCGGGGGCGGGAACAGATACGCAGTATTTT. It translates to CATSAGAGTDTQYF. This sequence joins TRBV5-1 and TRBJ2-3; D is perhaps TRBD2 (7 bases). The germline V and J ends were trimmed by 9 bases and 3 bases, with 17 bases remaining between them. Germline lookup yields CDR1 SGHRS and CDR2 YFSETQ. The CDR3 is 14 amino acids. Full variable domain (rest looked up from reference TRBV5-1 and TRBJ2-3): KAGVTQTPRYLIKTRGQQVTLSCSPISGHRSVSWYQQTPGQGLQFLFEYFSETQRNKGNFPGRFSGRQFSNSRSEMNVSTLELGDSALYLCATSAGAGTDTQYFGPGTRLTVL.

CDR3 residues: CSVSVSNTGELFF. The CDR3 DNA reads TGCAGCGTCAGCGTATCGAACACCGGGGAGCTGTTTTTT. The chain carries TRBV29-1 and TRBJ2-2, with D unclear. This CDR3 contains 13 residues. Trimming pared 6 bases from V and 0 bases from J, leaving 8 bases between. Germline CDR1 reads SQVTM; CDR2 reads ANQGSEA.

V is TRBV7-2 and J is TRBJ2-7; a weak D match, TRBD2 (5 bases). The CDR3 loop spans 15 amino acids. Looked up from germline, CDR1 is SGHTA and CDR2 is FQGNSA. V was pared by 2 bases and J by 4 bases, with 15 bases between. The CDR3 protein is CASSLLSSFQYEQYF. As DNA, the CDR3 is TGTGCCAGCAGCTTACTCTCTAGCTTTCAATACGAGCAGTACTTC.

The rearrangement joins TRBV7-6 to TRBJ1-1, with unresolved D. The CDR3 has 9 residues. From germline, CDR1 is SGHVS and CDR2 FNYEAQ. Trimming stripped 5 bases from V and 9 bases from J, with 4 bases between. The CDR3 DNA reads TGTGCCAGCAGCCCCCAAGCTTTCTTT. This gives the protein CASSPQAFF.

The chain combines TRBV12-3 or TRBV12-4 with TRBJ1-2; D is unresolved. Trimming stripped 5 bases from V and 4 bases from J, with 8 bases between. This CDR3 is built from 12 residues. CDR3 DNA sequence: TGTGCCAGCAGTCCGGGCCGCTATGGCTACACCTTC. It yields the protein CASSPGRYGYTF.

The chain recombines TRBV19 with TRBJ2-2, with a weak D call TRBD2 (5 bases). The length of the CDR3 is 11 residues. CDR1 LNHDA and CDR2 SQIVND come from the germline V gene (reference sequence). Trimming took 10 bases from V and 6 from J, leaving 9 bases between them. The CDR3 loop reads CATRESGELFF. Written as DNA, the CDR3 is TGTGCCACAAGGGAGTCCGGGGAGCTGTTTTTT.